Described below is a single T cell receptor beta chain sequence and its context. Its antigen is still unknown. Sequencing of TCR beta was performed on blood CD8+ and CD4+ T cells. TEMRA cells were FACS-enriched, and CD8+ and CD4+ T cells were isolated negatively. The data were taken from a study of CD8 T cells in Susac syndrome. The study's findings and limits: The study recognized that its TCR sequencing and HLA analysis covered a relatively small number of individuals.

CDR1 and CDR2 from the germline V gene are SGHNT and YYREEE (reference sequence). There are 17 residues in the CDR3. The V end was cut by 4 bases, the J end by 6 bases, with 22 bases between. RNA amounts of roughly 0.5 to 1 ug underwent reverse transcription with random hexamers. The TCR beta CDR3 was amplified by immunoSEQ multiplex PCR across 54 Vbeta, 13 Jbeta. Each CDR3 protein gets one entry after TCRdb re-called the immunoSEQ multiplex PCR reads with MiXCR. This sample yields approximately 190,000 distinct CDR3 sequences, of which roughly 92% are seen a single time; roughly 0.096% belongs to the top ten.

The TCR sequence derives from a human donor in good health. The specimen sequenced was CD4+ T cells from PBMCs. The chain recombines TRBV5-4 with TRBJ2-2, with D perhaps TRBD1 (6 bases). CDR3 in DNA: TGTGCCAGCAGCGAAGGGGGTTGGAGCCCAAACCCCGGGGAGCTGTTTTTT. Encoded protein: CASSEGGWSPNPGELFF.